This passage covers 14 T cell receptor beta chains from one sample sequenced in a study of T-cell reconstitution after alpha-beta-depleted transplantation in children. The authors prepared the TCRbeta library with unique molecular identifiers. TCRdb fed the PCR reads into MiXCR, producing one record per CDR3 protein. Found here are approximately 200,000 distinct CDR3 sequences, just over 14% of them singletons; the top ten hold about 12%. Sequencing used PBMCs from the stem cell graft donor, obtained from the stem cell graft. Receptor source: a human donor who donated a stem cell graft to a child with acute lymphoblastic leukemia.

The sample holds many counts of this clonotype. The chain uses TRBV5-1 and TRBJ2-7; 8 nucleotides line up with TRBD1. The V gene end was trimmed by 4 bases and the J gene end by 3 bases; junction bases not matched to a gene: 12. Germline-derived CDR1 and CDR2 are SGHRS and YFSETQ. The CDR3 has 16 residues. DNA for the CDR3: TGCGCCAGCAGCACCACAGGGGGTGGTTATATCTACGAGCAGTACTTC. Translating it yields CASSTTGGGYIYEQYF.

The sample holds a few counts of this clonotype. V usage is TRBV27 and J usage is TRBJ2-7; 12 positions agree with TRBD1. From germline, CDR1 is MNHEY and CDR2 SMNVEV (reference sequence). CDR3 size: 22 residues. Trimming took 3 bases from V and 0 from J; bases not matched to a gene: 21. The CDR3 is CASSFPVYRTSGTGGASYEQYF. CDR3 in DNA: TGTGCCAGCAGTTTTCCCGTTTATCGCACCTCCGGGACAGGGGGCGCCTCCTACGAGCAGTACTTC.

Ten or more counts support this clonotype. The chain recombines TRBV3-1 with TRBJ1-3; the D is unclear. Germline CDR1 LGHDT, CDR2 YNNKEL (reference sequence). V dropped 1 base and J dropped 4 bases, with 11 bases sitting between them. The CDR3 length is 15 residues. In nucleotides, the CDR3 is TGTGCCAGCAGCCAAGGCCCTGGGCTAGGAAACACCATATATTTT. Protein: CASSQGPGLGNTIYF.

This clonotype was counted at least ten times. The genes are TRBV11-2 and TRBJ2-1; 10 bases are shared with TRBD2. The CDR3 length is 18 residues. V dropped 0 bases and J dropped 4; count of bases not matched to a gene: 9. From germline, CDR1 is SGHAT and CDR2 FQNNGV. The CDR3 is CASSLEAHTSGTYNEQFF. The CDR3 DNA reads TGTGCCAGCAGCTTAGAGGCGCACACTAGCGGGACTTACAATGAGCAGTTCTTC.

This clonotype was picked up many times. The rearrangement uses TRBV25-1 and TRBJ2-3; the D gene is possibly TRBD2 (6 bases). The CDR3 runs 15 residues. Trimming shortened V by 8 bases and J by 1 base, and 16 bases separated the two germline ends. Germline CDR1 is MGHDK and CDR2 is SYGVNS. The CDR3: CASGRWEYGTDTQYF. The CDR3 DNA follows: TGTGCCAGCGGGAGGTGGGAGTACGGCACAGATACGCAGTATTTT.

In this sample, this clonotype turned up many times. This chain links TRBV29-1 with TRBJ2-1; weak D call: TRBD2 (5 bases). The CDR3 extends over 16 amino acids. V gave up 1 base and J gave up 3 bases, with 16 bases separating them. Germline V CDR1 and CDR2: SQVTM, ANQGSEA. CDR3 residues: CSVEGRGREIYNEQFF. The CDR3 DNA sequence: TGCAGCGTTGAAGGCCGCGGGCGCGAAATCTACAATGAGCAGTTCTTC.

In its sample, this clonotype was seen a few times. This chain uses TRBV11-3 with TRBJ2-7; D not certain. The CDR3 extends over 13 amino acids. Trimming pared 5 bases from V and 3 bases from J, leaving 11 bases between. In germline, CDR1 is SGHNT, CDR2 YENEEA. CDR3 in amino acids: CASSRTANYEQYF. The CDR3 region has the DNA TGTGCCAGCAGCCGGACGGCTAACTACGAGCAGTACTTC. The full variable domain, completed using reference TRBV11-3 and TRBJ2-7, is EAGVVQSPRYKIIEKKQPVAFWCNPISGHNTLYWYLQNLGQGPELLIRYENEEAVDDSQLPKDRFSAERLKGVDSTLKIQPAELGDSAVYLCASSRTANYEQYFGPGTRLTVT.

This chain joins TRBV7-6 and TRBJ2-1; TRBD2 agrees at 12 bases. V trimming: 3 bases; J trimming: 5 bases; junction bases outside the gene matches: 23. The CDR3 covers 22 residues. Germline V gives CDR1 SGHVS, CDR2 FNYEAQ. Here the CDR3 DNA reads TGTGCCAGCAGCTTTCTAGCGGGAGGGCGTCTAACCGGCCGTCATCAGAACAATGAGCAGTTCTTC. It is translated as CASSFLAGGRLTGRHQNNEQFF.

This clonotype occurred many times. This chain connects TRBV27 to TRBJ2-1, with D tentatively TRBD2 (6 bases). CDR3 size: 14 residues. Germline CDR1 is MNHEY and CDR2 is SMNVEV (reference sequence). Trimming removed 4 bases at V and 3 bases at J, with 10 bases between. CDR3 protein: CASSYGGNYNEQFF. CDR3 coding DNA: TGTGCCAGCAGTTACGGGGGAAACTACAATGAGCAGTTCTTC.

The V and J genes are TRBV5-2 and TRBJ2-7; the D segment call TRBD1 is taken from the table without a DNA check. TRBV5-2 is noted as a pseudogene. This CDR3 has 13 amino acids. The chain's CDR3 is CARGPRPGYEQYF. The DNA for the CDR3 is TGTGCCAGGGGACCCCGGCCCGGCTACGAGCAGTACTTC.

This clonotype was seen at least ten times. The genes are TRBV7-9 and TRBJ2-7; D may be TRBD2 (5 bases). The CDR3 spans 13 residues. Germline V gives CDR1 SEHNR, CDR2 FQNEAQ (reference sequence). V lost 2 bases, J lost 3 bases, and 8 bases lay in between. In DNA, the CDR3 is TGTGCCAGCAGCTTACGGGATGACTACGAGCAGTACTTC. Translation: CASSLRDDYEQYF.

The sample holds many counts of this clonotype. The V call is TRBV30, the J call TRBJ1-1; D ambiguous. Between the trimmed V and J ends, which lost 0 bases and 6 bases, there was a span of 5 bases. Per germline, CDR1 GTSNPN and CDR2 SVGIG (reference sequence). The length of the CDR3 is 11 residues. CDR3 sequence reads: CAWSVLAEAFF. In DNA, the CDR3 is TGTGCCTGGAGTGTACTGGCTGAAGCTTTCTTT.

The chain links TRBV10-1 to TRBJ2-4; a possible D gene is TRBD1 (5 bases). CDR1 and CDR2 from the germline V gene are WNHNN and SYGVQD (reference sequence). Trimming cost V 0 bases and J 6 bases, with 12 bases left between them. The CDR3 consists of 15 residues. The CDR3 region has the DNA TGCGCCAGCAGTGAGTCGGGGCCTGGAATAAACATTCAGTACTTC. It is translated as CASSESGPGINIQYF.

The chain employs TRBV6-6 and TRBJ1-6; D is unclear. CDR1 is MNHNY and CDR2 is SVGAGI in the germline V gene (reference sequence). The CDR3 contains 13 residues. Trimming left V 6 bases short and J 5 bases short, with 8 bases between. This chain's CDR3 is CASRKGNNSPLHF. The CDR3 bases are TGTGCCAGCAGAAAGGGAAATAATTCACCCCTCCACTTT.